This T cell receptor (beta chain) came from a study of quantifying T cell responses using KT2 cells. As for the study in general: Reverse transcription used primers in the TCR alpha and beta constant regions. Under optimum conditions, T4 ligation efficiency was estimated at more than 8.5%. A predetermined fluorescence threshold ended the second PCR, run as a qPCR.

Different KT2-to-PBMC ratios were created with a constant PBMC count. The CDR3 contains 16 residues. Germline CDR1 reads LNHDA; CDR2 reads SQIVND (reference sequence). Between the trimmed V and J ends, which lost 6 bases and 1 base, there was a span of 16 bases. Each cDNA got a UMI-containing oligo ligated at its 3' end. An equimolar mix of RC1.1 and RC1.2 primed the beta chain across TRBC1 and TRBC2. TCRdb re-called the UMI-ligation and nested PCR reads through MiXCR, storing one row per CDR3 protein. The sample contains about 33,000 distinct CDR3 sequences, under 13% of which appear only once. Only a few counts were recorded for this clonotype.

The gene calls are TRBV19 and TRBJ2-4; TRBD1 is a possible D gene (5 bases). The sequenced material came from PBMCs spiked with cells of the T cell clone KT2. The origin of this receptor is a human donor. The CDR3 reads CASSLRQIGAKNIQYF. CDR3 DNA: TGTGCCAGTAGCCTCAGACAGATCGGGGCCAAAAACATTCAGTACTTC.